The T cell receptor (beta chain) under discussion was sequenced for a study of cytomegalovirus exposure and HLA in healthy donors. Researchers ran the PCR with 60 Vbeta and 13 Jbeta primers. The assay was immunoSEQ multiplex PCR, and TCRdb's table has in-frame clones only and misses some. This repertoire includes 55,000 or so clones. This CDR3 comprises 15 residues. J gave up 1 base and V 3 bases, and 6 bases lay outside the gene matches. CDR1 is SNHLY, CDR2 FYNNEI, per germline. What was sequenced was PBMCs. The TCR was taken from a woman aged 50 to 60 in good health and CMV-seropositive. The V call is TRBV2, the J call TRBJ2-7; 7 bases are shared with TRBD2. The CDR3 DNA reads as TGTGCCAGCAGTGAGCGGGAGTTTATATCCTACGAGCAGTACTTC. Translated: CASSEREFISYEQYF.